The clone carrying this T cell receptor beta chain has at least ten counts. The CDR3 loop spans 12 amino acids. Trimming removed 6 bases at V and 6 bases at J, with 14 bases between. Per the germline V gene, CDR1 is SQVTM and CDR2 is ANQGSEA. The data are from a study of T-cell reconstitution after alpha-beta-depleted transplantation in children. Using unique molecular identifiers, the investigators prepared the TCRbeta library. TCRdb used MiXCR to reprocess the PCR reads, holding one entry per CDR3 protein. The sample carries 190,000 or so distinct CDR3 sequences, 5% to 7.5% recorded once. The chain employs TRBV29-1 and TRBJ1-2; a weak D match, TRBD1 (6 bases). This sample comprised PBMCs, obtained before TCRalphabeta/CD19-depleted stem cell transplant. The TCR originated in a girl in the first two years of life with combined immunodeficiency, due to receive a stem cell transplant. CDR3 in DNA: TGCAGCGTCCTCAGGGGAGAGGATGGCTACACCTTC. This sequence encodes CSVLRGEDGYTF.